This is a list of T cell receptor beta chains from one sample in a study of blood T cell repertoires in COVID-19. Assay: immunoSEQ multiplex PCR; the TCRdb copy retains only in-frame clones and omits some. The data show about 180,000 clones, with roughly 88% seen just once and 6.9% held by the top ten. The sequencing sample was made of peripheral blood. The receptors here all came from a man aged 80 or over with COVID-19, enrolled during active disease. CDR3s include the opening cysteine and the closing phenylalanine or tryptophan. D genes are given only for firm matches. Size is omitted from some rows. Given values are once, few, many or a class for expanded clones.

clone_size: -; j_call: TRBJ1-2; d_call: -; v_call: TRBV27; cdr3_nt: TGTGCCAGCAGTTTGACTGCCGCGAGGGGGTTTTATGGCTACACCTTC; cdr3_aa: CASSLTAARGFYGYTF
clone_size: once; j_call: TRBJ1-5; d_call: -; v_call: TRBV5-5; cdr3_nt: TGTGCCAGCAGCTTGTGGGGGGTTGGCCAGCCCCAGCATTTT; cdr3_aa: CASSLWGVGQPQHF
clone_size: few; j_call: TRBJ1-4; d_call: TRBD1; v_call: TRBV2; cdr3_nt: TGTGCCAGCAGACCCGGGACAGCTGGAAGGATGACTAATGAAAAACTGTTTTTT; cdr3_aa: CASRPGTAGRMTNEKLFF
clone_size: -; j_call: TRBJ1-4; d_call: -; v_call: TRBV5-4; cdr3_nt: TGTGCCAGCAGCCTTAAAGATGCGGAAAAACTGTTTTTT; cdr3_aa: CASSLKDAEKLFF
clone_size: -; j_call: TRBJ1-2; d_call: -; v_call: TRBV28; cdr3_nt: TGTGCCAGCAGTTTGTCCCAGGGAAACTATGGCTACACCTTC; cdr3_aa: CASSLSQGNYGYTF
clone_size: -; j_call: TRBJ1-2; d_call: -; v_call: TRBV4-2; cdr3_nt: TGTGCCAGCAGCCAAGATGGCAGGGCAGGGGATGGCTACACCTTC; cdr3_aa: CASSQDGRAGDGYTF
clone_size: many; j_call: TRBJ1-6; d_call: -; v_call: TRBV6-2/TRBV6-3; cdr3_nt: TGTGCCAGCAGTTACTCGGGGAGAGGTTTGCTCCACTTT; cdr3_aa: CASSYSGRGLLHF
clone_size: -; j_call: TRBJ2-2; d_call: TRBD2; v_call: TRBV5-1; cdr3_nt: TGCGCCAGCCGTACGGGGGGTACCGGGGAGCTGTTTTTT; cdr3_aa: CASRTGGTGELFF
clone_size: once; j_call: TRBJ1-6; d_call: -; v_call: TRBV9; cdr3_nt: TGTGCCAGTAACGAAGGGGGGGGCGGAGGCAATTCACCCCTCCACTTT; cdr3_aa: CASNEGGGGGNSPLHF
clone_size: -; j_call: TRBJ1-6; d_call: -; v_call: TRBV6-5; cdr3_nt: TGTGCCAGCAGTTACTCGAAGAGACCAGGGAATTCACCCCTCCACTTT; cdr3_aa: CASSYSKRPGNSPLHF
clone_size: -; j_call: TRBJ2-5; d_call: TRBD2; v_call: TRBV12-5; cdr3_nt: TGTGCTAGTGGTTTGGGACTAGCGGGGGCCCAAGAGACCCAGTACTTC; cdr3_aa: CASGLGLAGAQETQYF
clone_size: -; j_call: TRBJ1-6; d_call: TRBD1; v_call: TRBV6-6; cdr3_nt: TGTGCCAGCAGCCACGGGGGACAGGGGAAATCACCCCTCCACTTT; cdr3_aa: CASSHGGQGKSPLHF
clone_size: few; j_call: TRBJ1-2; d_call: -; v_call: TRBV13; cdr3_nt: TGTGCCAGCAGCTTAGGTTTACAGGCGTCCTATGGCTACACCTTC; cdr3_aa: CASSLGLQASYGYTF
clone_size: -; j_call: TRBJ1-3; d_call: -; v_call: TRBV9; cdr3_nt: TGTGCCAGCAGTAACAGGGTGCGTAGCTCTGGAAACACCATATATTTT; cdr3_aa: CASSNRVRSSGNTIYF
clone_size: -; j_call: TRBJ1-3; d_call: -; v_call: TRBV7-2; cdr3_nt: TGTGCCAGCAGCTTAGGATTGGTAGGAGGCTCTGGAAACACCATATATTTT; cdr3_aa: CASSLGLVGGSGNTIYF
clone_size: -; j_call: TRBJ2-1; d_call: TRBD2; v_call: TRBV10-3; cdr3_nt: TGTGCCATCAGTGTTGGGGTGACTAGCGGAAAACCGAATGAGCAGTTCTTC; cdr3_aa: CAISVGVTSGKPNEQFF
clone_size: -; j_call: TRBJ2-1; d_call: TRBD1; v_call: TRBV19; cdr3_nt: TGTGCCAGTAGTACCGGGACAGGGAAACGAGGTCGTGAGCAGTTCTTC; cdr3_aa: CASSTGTGKRGREQFF
clone_size: -; j_call: TRBJ1-3; d_call: -; v_call: TRBV5-4; cdr3_nt: TGTGCCAGCAGCTTCGGGGGACTTGGAAACACCATATATTTT; cdr3_aa: CASSFGGLGNTIYF
clone_size: -; j_call: TRBJ1-2; d_call: -; v_call: TRBV7-2; cdr3_nt: TGTGCCAGCAGCTTAGAGCGGAGCGGATCCGGCTACACCTTC; cdr3_aa: CASSLERSGSGYTF
clone_size: -; j_call: TRBJ2-2; d_call: -; v_call: TRBV5-1; cdr3_nt: TGCGCCAGCAGCTTTGGGGGGACCGGGGAGCTGTTTTTT; cdr3_aa: CASSFGGTGELFF
clone_size: -; j_call: TRBJ2-2; d_call: -; v_call: TRBV6-1; cdr3_nt: TGTGCCAGCAGTGAATCGCCCGTGGGCGCCCCCGGGGAGCTGTTTTTT; cdr3_aa: CASSESPVGAPGELFF
clone_size: -; j_call: TRBJ1-3; d_call: TRBD1; v_call: TRBV5-1; cdr3_nt: TGCGCCAGCAGCGCACGGACAGGAGGCGGAAACACCATATATTTT; cdr3_aa: CASSARTGGGNTIYF
clone_size: -; j_call: TRBJ1-1; d_call: TRBD1; v_call: TRBV5-6; cdr3_nt: TGTGCCAGCAGCCTCAGGGGGATGAACACTGAAGCTTTCTTT; cdr3_aa: CASSLRGMNTEAFF
clone_size: -; j_call: TRBJ2-5; d_call: TRBD2; v_call: TRBV7-9; cdr3_nt: TGTGCCAGCAGCTTAGATCGGGGGGGGATCCAAGAGACCCAGTACTTC; cdr3_aa: CASSLDRGGIQETQYF
clone_size: -; j_call: TRBJ2-6; d_call: -; v_call: TRBV28; cdr3_nt: TGTGCCAGCAGTTTACGAGGCTCTGGGGCCAACGTCCTGACTTTC; cdr3_aa: CASSLRGSGANVLTF
clone_size: -; j_call: TRBJ1-2; d_call: TRBD1; v_call: TRBV9; cdr3_nt: TGTGCCAGCAGCGAGGGACAGGGGCAAGGCTACACCTTC; cdr3_aa: CASSEGQGQGYTF
clone_size: -; j_call: TRBJ2-1; d_call: TRBD2; v_call: TRBV7-2; cdr3_nt: TGTGCCAGCAGCTTAGCTAGCGGGGGCCACAATGAGCAGTTCTTC; cdr3_aa: CASSLASGGHNEQFF
clone_size: -; j_call: TRBJ1-2; d_call: -; v_call: TRBV3-1/TRBV3-2; cdr3_nt: TGTGCCAGCAGCGAAGCCGGGGGCTACACCTTC; cdr3_aa: CASSEAGGYTF
clone_size: -; j_call: TRBJ2-1; d_call: TRBD2; v_call: TRBV7-2; cdr3_nt: TGTGCCAGCAGCCTTATGTGGACGCGGGGGGGAAGATTTCCGTTCTTC; cdr3_aa: CASSLMWTRGGRFPFF
clone_size: -; j_call: TRBJ2-2; d_call: -; v_call: TRBV7-8; cdr3_nt: TGTGCCAGCAGCTTGGTTAGGAACACCGGGGAGCTGTTTTTT; cdr3_aa: CASSLVRNTGELFF
clone_size: few; j_call: TRBJ1-5; d_call: -; v_call: TRBV6-2/TRBV6-3; cdr3_nt: TGTGCCAGCAGTCAGGCCAGGGTAATTCAGCCCCAGCATTTT; cdr3_aa: CASSQARVIQPQHF
clone_size: -; j_call: TRBJ1-2; d_call: -; v_call: TRBV18; cdr3_nt: TGTGCCAGCTCTCTTCAGACAGGCCGTAACTATGGCTACACCTTC; cdr3_aa: CASSLQTGRNYGYTF
clone_size: -; j_call: TRBJ1-2; d_call: TRBD1; v_call: TRBV2; cdr3_nt: TGTGCCAGCAGTGAAGTTGGGACAGGGGTCTATGGCTACACCTTC; cdr3_aa: CASSEVGTGVYGYTF
clone_size: -; j_call: TRBJ1-3; d_call: -; v_call: TRBV19; cdr3_nt: TGTGCCAGTCGCGGACAGACATTAAACACCATATATTTT; cdr3_aa: CASRGQTLNTIYF
clone_size: -; j_call: TRBJ1-2; d_call: -; v_call: TRBV3-1/TRBV3-2; cdr3_nt: TGTGCCAGCAGCACTATCTATGGCTACACCTTC; cdr3_aa: CASSTIYGYTF
clone_size: once; j_call: TRBJ1-5; d_call: -; v_call: TRBV18; cdr3_nt: TGTGCCAGCTCACCCTCCGGGGGAAACAATCAGCCCCAGCATTTT; cdr3_aa: CASSPSGGNNQPQHF
clone_size: -; j_call: TRBJ1-2; d_call: TRBD1; v_call: TRBV5-4; cdr3_nt: TGTGCCAGCAGCTTTGGGACAGGGGGCCGAGGCTACACCTTC; cdr3_aa: CASSFGTGGRGYTF
clone_size: -; j_call: TRBJ1-1; d_call: -; v_call: TRBV6-6; cdr3_nt: TGTGCCAGCAGCCAGCGTGCGAGAGGGGGAAACACTGAAGCTTTCTTT; cdr3_aa: CASSQRARGGNTEAFF
clone_size: -; j_call: TRBJ1-2; d_call: -; v_call: TRBV5-6; cdr3_nt: TGTGCCAGCAGCTTGATTGGGCGCGGCTACACCTTC; cdr3_aa: CASSLIGRGYTF
clone_size: few; j_call: TRBJ2-2; d_call: -; v_call: TRBV5-1; cdr3_nt: TGCGCCAGCAGCCCTACGGGCACCGGGGAGCTGTTTTTT; cdr3_aa: CASSPTGTGELFF
clone_size: -; j_call: TRBJ2-3; d_call: -; v_call: TRBV10-3; cdr3_nt: TGTGCCATCAGTGAGTCGACATCGGCAGATACGCAGTATTTT; cdr3_aa: CAISESTSADTQYF
clone_size: once; j_call: TRBJ2-7; d_call: TRBD1; v_call: TRBV14; cdr3_nt: TGTGCCAGCAGCCTACAGGGGACCTACGAGCAGTACTTC; cdr3_aa: CASSLQGTYEQYF
clone_size: -; j_call: TRBJ2-5; d_call: -; v_call: TRBV6-6; cdr3_nt: TGTGCCAGCAGTCCCGGACTATTGGGAGAGACCCAGTACTTC; cdr3_aa: CASSPGLLGETQYF
clone_size: -; j_call: TRBJ1-2; d_call: -; v_call: TRBV5-1; cdr3_nt: TGCGCCAGCAGCTTGGTCATAGAATCTGGCTACACCTTC; cdr3_aa: CASSLVIESGYTF
clone_size: -; j_call: TRBJ1-2; d_call: -; v_call: TRBV28; cdr3_nt: TGTGCCAGCAGTTCTACTAACCCCTATGGCTACACCTTC; cdr3_aa: CASSSTNPYGYTF
clone_size: -; j_call: TRBJ2-3; d_call: TRBD1; v_call: TRBV28; cdr3_nt: TGTGCCAGCAGTCCCCCGGGACAGGGCACAGATACGCAGTATTTT; cdr3_aa: CASSPPGQGTDTQYF
clone_size: -; j_call: TRBJ1-5; d_call: -; v_call: TRBV15; cdr3_nt: TGTGCCACCAGCAGAGGTTTCAGGATGGCTGATGGCAATCAGCCCCAGCATTTT; cdr3_aa: CATSRGFRMADGNQPQHF
clone_size: -; j_call: TRBJ2-5; d_call: -; v_call: TRBV25-1; cdr3_nt: TGTGCCAGCAGCAGGGGAGACTCCCCGTACCAAGAGACCCAGTACTTC; cdr3_aa: CASSRGDSPYQETQYF
clone_size: -; j_call: TRBJ1-6; d_call: -; v_call: TRBV2; cdr3_nt: TGTGCCAGCAGTGAAGCGCGGGGGGGCCATTCACCCCTCCACTTT; cdr3_aa: CASSEARGGHSPLHF
clone_size: -; j_call: TRBJ2-3; d_call: -; v_call: TRBV24-1; cdr3_nt: TGTGCCACCAGTTCTTCTCAACAGAGCACAGATACGCAGTATTTT; cdr3_aa: CATSSSQQSTDTQYF
clone_size: -; j_call: TRBJ1-6; d_call: TRBD1; v_call: TRBV19; cdr3_nt: TGTGCCAGTAGTGTGGGACAGGGTCGTAATTCACCCCTCCACTTT; cdr3_aa: CASSVGQGRNSPLHF